The following is a T cell receptor beta chain sequence with its context. Total RNA, at least 6 micrograms per sample, was extracted from PBMCs. For the second PCR, which ran for roughly 7 to 11 cycles, a sample-barcoded 5' primer and a J-beta primer mix were used. The study obtained at least 2.5 million CDR3-containing paired-end reads from every sample. MiXCR, applied by TCRdb to the 5' RACE reads, yields one record per CDR3 protein. The repertoire holds 1.8 million or so distinct CDR3 sequences, with 30% to 40% as singletons. This sample is drawn from a study of blood T cells in healthy people across ages. With 0 bases clipped from V and 3 bases from J, the junction kept 5 bases outside the gene matches. Germline V gives CDR1 SGHRS, CDR2 YFSETQ. The CDR3 has 15 amino acids.

This TCR came from a human donor in good health. The rearrangement joins TRBV5-1 to TRBJ2-7, with 8 bases lining up with TRBD1. Sequencing was done on a sample of blood. The CDR3 reads CASSLDGQGIYEQYF. The CDR3 region has the DNA TGCGCCAGCAGCTTGGACGGACAGGGTATCTACGAGCAGTACTTC.